This is a list of T cell receptor beta chains from one sample in a study of T cells in Graves' hyperthyroidism and ophthalmopathy. TCRdb re-derived calls from the multiplex PCR reads in MiXCR, one entry per CDR3 protein. The table includes more than 250,000 distinct CDR3 sequences, around 15% detected once. Sequencing was performed on blood. Receptors originate from a woman in her forties or fifties with Graves' hyperthyroidism that later progressed to Graves' ophthalmopathy. Each CDR3 is given with its conserved first and last residue. The D gene is left open where the match is weak. Part of the rows lack a size; the others show once, few, many or a class for expanded clones.

J | length | size | V | D | CDR3 | DNA
TRBJ1-1 | 13 | many | TRBV12-3/TRBV12-4 | NA | CASSLGMNTEAFF | TGTGCCAGCAGTTTGGGGATGAACACTGAAGCTTTCTTT
TRBJ1-3 | 16 | NA | TRBV6-1 | NA | CASSLTDRTSGNTIYF | TGTGCCAGCAGCCTGACAGACAGGACGTCGGGAAACACCATATATTTT
TRBJ2-1 | 19 | many | TRBV2 | NA | CASSTLDPKRGGSYNEQFF | TGTGCCAGCAGTACACTCGACCCAAAGAGAGGAGGCTCCTACAATGAGCAGTTCTTC
TRBJ1-4 | 14 | many | TRBV11-2 | NA | CASSSRRENEKLFF | TGTGCCAGCAGCTCGCGACGGGAGAATGAAAAACTGTTTTTT
TRBJ2-1 | 15 | NA | TRBV6-5 | NA | CASSYSGESVYEQFF | TGTGCCAGCAGTTACTCGGGGGAATCGGTCTATGAGCAGTTCTTC
TRBJ2-2 | 21 | few | TRBV19 | TRBD2 | CASSIFPGLAVGEGNTGELFF | TGTGCCAGTAGTATTTTCCCGGGACTAGCGGTCGGAGAGGGGAACACCGGGGAGCTGTTTTTT
TRBJ2-2 | 14 | NA | TRBV12-3/TRBV12-4 | NA | CASSLVRDTEELFF | TGTGCCAGCAGTTTAGTGAGGGACACCGAGGAGCTGTTTTTT
TRBJ1-2 | 17 | many | TRBV10-3 | NA | CAISEGNADRRVNGYTF | TGTGCCATCAGTGAGGGGAATGCGGATCGCAGGGTGAATGGCTACACCTTC
TRBJ2-7 | 14 | many | TRBV28 | TRBD1 | CASSLSTGGHEQYF | TGTGCCAGCAGTCTTTCGACAGGGGGTCACGAGCAGTACTTC
TRBJ2-1 | 18 | NA | TRBV14 | NA | CASSPIGGSRHSYNEQFF | TGTGCCAGCAGCCCGATCGGCGGGTCCCGACACTCCTACAATGAGCAGTTCTTC
TRBJ2-7 | 15 | NA | TRBV18 | TRBD1 | CASSPEGQGPYEQYF | TGTGCCAGCTCACCAGAGGGACAGGGTCCCTACGAGCAGTACTTC
TRBJ2-5 | 14 | many | TRBV28 | NA | CASSPRWGQETQYF | TGTGCCAGCAGTCCCCGGTGGGGCCAAGAGACCCAGTACTTC
TRBJ1-5 | 16 | many | TRBV3-1 | TRBD1 | CASSQGQGNSNQPQHF | TGTGCCAGCAGCCAAGGACAGGGGAATAGCAATCAGCCCCAGCATTTT
TRBJ1-2 | 14 | many | TRBV3-1 | TRBD1 | CASSPRQGRDGYTF | TGTGCCAGCAGCCCCCGACAGGGTCGGGATGGCTACACCTTC
TRBJ1-1 | 14 | many | TRBV20-1 | TRBD1 | CSAGEGTGNTEAFF | TGCAGTGCTGGAGAGGGGACAGGGAACACTGAAGCTTTCTTT
TRBJ2-5 | 12 | many | TRBV2 | NA | CATRTVQETQYF | TGTGCCACACGGACAGTCCAAGAGACCCAGTACTTC
TRBJ2-1 | 14 | few | TRBV4-2 | NA | CASSQVAGNHEQFF | TGTGCCAGCAGCCAAGTGGCAGGGAACCATGAGCAGTTCTTC
TRBJ1-5 | 14 | once | TRBV27 | NA | CASSRDGGNQPQHF | TGTGCCAGCAGCAGGGACGGGGGAAATCAGCCCCAGCATTTT
TRBJ2-3 | 15 | many | TRBV30 | NA | CAWSARVSSTDTQYF | TGTGCCTGGAGTGCGCGGGTCTCTAGCACAGATACGCAGTATTTT
TRBJ2-7 | 13 | NA | TRBV30 | TRBD1 | CAWRGTGNYEQYF | TGTGCCTGGAGGGGGACAGGGAACTACGAGCAGTACTTC
TRBJ1-5 | 12 | many | TRBV28 | NA | CASSLYRQPQHF | TGTGCCAGCAGTTTGTACAGGCAGCCCCAGCATTTT
TRBJ2-5 | 13 | many | TRBV11-1 | NA | CASSYAEGETQYF | TGTGCCAGCAGCTACGCCGAGGGGGAGACCCAGTACTTC
TRBJ1-2 | 13 | few | TRBV27 | NA | CVTRTLANYGYTF | TGTGTCACGAGGACACTAGCTAACTATGGCTACACCTTC
TRBJ2-6 | 15 | few | TRBV19 | NA | CASSLTVSGANVLTF | TGTGCCAGTAGTCTGACAGTCTCTGGGGCCAACGTCCTGACTTTC
TRBJ2-2 | 16 | many | TRBV5-1 | TRBD1 | CASSSSGTANTGELFF | TGCGCCAGCAGCTCCTCCGGGACAGCGAACACCGGGGAGCTGTTTTTT
TRBJ1-2 | 15 | NA | TRBV5-1 | TRBD1 | CASSLTQGAAYGYTF | TGTGCCAGCAGCTTGACCCAGGGGGCTGCCTATGGCTACACCTTC
TRBJ1-1 | 13 | many | TRBV5-1 | TRBD1 | CASSPRTGAEAFF | TGCGCCAGCAGCCCCAGGACAGGGGCTGAAGCTTTCTTT
TRBJ2-3 | 17 | many | TRBV20-1 | NA | CSARDGSVVGIADTQYF | TGCAGTGCTAGAGATGGCTCGGTAGTGGGGATAGCAGATACGCAGTATTTT
TRBJ1-1 | 13 | many | TRBV27 | NA | CASSRGTNTEAFF | TGTGCCAGCAGTCGGGGAACGAACACTGAAGCTTTCTTT
TRBJ2-2 | 16 | NA | TRBV5-1 | TRBD2 | CASSLIAGGRSGELFF | TGCGCCAGCAGCTTGATAGCGGGAGGGCGTAGCGGGGAGCTGTTTTTT
TRBJ2-2 | 17 | many | TRBV28 | NA | CASSPPLRSRRTGELFF | TGTGCCAGCAGTCCGCCCTTACGGAGCCGTCGCACCGGGGAGCTGTTTTTT
TRBJ2-1 | 15 | NA | TRBV27 | NA | CASSWITPLYNEQFF | TGTGCCAGCAGCTGGATTACCCCCTTGTACAATGAGCAGTTCTTC